These 19 T cell receptor beta chains share one sample of origin, sequenced in a study of blood T cell repertoires in COVID-19. Profiling relied on immunoSEQ multiplex PCR, and the TCRdb table lists in-frame clones only, not all of them. The table records around 160,000 clones, about 81% of them present only once. The sequencing sample was made of peripheral blood. These receptors all stem from a human donor in a cohort sampled during active COVID-19.

This clone was counted only a few times. The rearrangement links TRBV5-1 to TRBJ1-1; D remains unclear. CDR1 is SGHRS and CDR2 is YFSETQ in the germline V gene. The CDR3 is 16 residues long. The ends were cut back, 3 bases at V and 0 bases at J, with 15 bases in the middle. The CDR3 loop reads CASSYEFAAVNTEAFF. In DNA, the CDR3 is TGCGCCAGCAGCTATGAATTCGCGGCAGTGAACACTGAAGCTTTCTTT. The variable domain in full, completed from reference TRBV5-1 and TRBJ1-1, reads KAGVTQTPRYLIKTRGQQVTLSCSPISGHRSVSWYQQTPGQGLQFLFEYFSETQRNKGNFPGRFSGRQFSNSRSEMNVSTLELGDSALYLCASSYEFAAVNTEAFFGQGTRLTVV.

This chain uses TRBV29-1 with TRBJ2-7, with TRBD2 matching over 8 bases. Per the germline V gene, CDR1 is SQVTM and CDR2 is ANQGSEA. This CDR3 spans 13 amino acids. Germline trimming cut 6 bases from V and 6 bases from J; bases unmatched to any gene: 10. The CDR3 nucleotides are TGCAGCGTAACAACGGGACTAGTTGGCGAGCAGTACTTC. Its protein product is CSVTTGLVGEQYF.

Worth noting for this clone: The sample holds other DNA sequences that translate to the same CDR3. The V call is TRBV5-6, the J call TRBJ2-7; 7 bases map to TRBD1. This CDR3 comprises 14 residues. The germline V gene has CDR1 SGHDT and CDR2 YYEEEE. With 0 bases clipped from V and 2 bases from J, the junction kept 2 bases outside the gene matches. CDR3 sequence reads: CASSLGQGAYEQYF. CDR3 coding DNA: TGTGCCAGCAGCTTGGGCCAGGGGGCCTACGAGCAGTACTTC.

The rearrangement uses TRBV6-5 and TRBJ1-3; D is uncertain. Germline values: CDR1 MNHEY, CDR2 SVGAGI. The CDR3 contains 14 residues. Trimming took 4 bases from V and 1 from J, leaving 8 bases between them. The CDR3 sequence is CASSSAGSGNTIYF. CDR3 in DNA: TGTGCCAGCAGTTCGGCGGGATCTGGAAACACCATATATTTT.

J is TRBJ1-1 and V is TRBV9; TRBD1 is a possible D gene (5 bases). Germline CDR1 and CDR2: SGDLS and YYNGEE. CDR3 length equals 14 residues. Trimming left V 0 bases short and J 7 bases short, with 13 bases between. The chain's CDR3 is CASSVGGGDYEAFF. The CDR3 DNA reads as TGTGCCAGCAGCGTAGGAGGAGGGGACTATGAAGCTTTCTTT.

As for this clone: The identical CDR3 is also encoded by other nucleotide sequences in the sample. This chain connects TRBV9 to TRBJ2-1; D might be TRBD2 (6 bases). The CDR3 length is 13 residues. V was clipped by 1 base and J by 8 bases, with 10 bases between them. The germline gives CDR1 SGDLS, CDR2 YYNGEE. The CDR3 bases are TGTGCCAGCAGCGTACGCGGGGTCGATGAGCAGTTCTTC. Translated, it gives CASSVRGVDEQFF.

The chain joins TRBV6-2 or TRBV6-3 to TRBJ2-7, with D unclear. CDR1 and CDR2 from the germline V gene are MNHEY and SVGEGT. V was pared by 0 bases and J by 3 bases, with 6 bases between. The CDR3 loop spans 13 amino acids. The DNA of the CDR3 is TGTGCCAGCAGTTACTCGAGTGACTACGAGCAGTACTTC. It translates to CASSYSSDYEQYF.

This clone was picked up many times. This rearrangement joins TRBV7-2 to TRBJ2-4; 10 bases align to TRBD2. The CDR3 is 16 residues long. From germline, CDR1 is SGHTA and CDR2 FQGNSA. V lost 1 base to trimming and J lost 7 bases; unmatched junction nucleotides: 7. The CDR3 nucleotides are TGTGCCAGCAGCTTAGGGATAGCGGGGGGAGGGAACATTCAGTACTTC. Encoded protein: CASSLGIAGGGNIQYF.

This clone is a singleton in its sample. V usage is TRBV6-2 or TRBV6-3 and J usage is TRBJ1-2; the D is unclear. Germline CDR1 reads MNHEY; CDR2 reads SVGEGT. The V end was cut by 5 bases, the J end by 8 bases, with 18 bases between. The CDR3 extends over 14 amino acids. For the CDR3, the DNA is TGTGCCAGCAGTCCACCCCTGATTGGGAGCGGCTACACCTTC. This sequence encodes CASSPPLIGSGYTF.

V usage is TRBV4-3 and J usage is TRBJ2-1, with D possibly being TRBD2 (7 bases). V lost 0 bases and J lost 7, with 19 bases in between. There are 17 residues in the CDR3. The germline gives CDR1 LGHNA, CDR2 YSLEER. CDR3 sequence: CASSQDLLGGGQNEQFF. For the CDR3, the DNA is TGCGCCAGCAGCCAAGATCTCCTAGGGGGGGGGCAGAATGAGCAGTTCTTC.

This chain connects TRBV25-1 to TRBJ1-2; D unclear. The CDR3 is 13 amino acids. Germline CDR1 reads MGHDK; CDR2 reads SYGVNS. Trimming shortened V by 8 bases and J by 8 bases, and 18 bases separated the two germline ends. This CDR3 is CASRQTGFGGYTF. CDR3 nucleotides: TGTGCCAGCCGTCAGACCGGGTTCGGCGGCTACACCTTC.

The chain couples TRBV6-2 or TRBV6-3 to TRBJ2-5; 7 bases map to TRBD2. Per the germline V gene, CDR1 is MNHEY and CDR2 is SVGEGT. The V segment lost 0 bases and the J segment 5 bases; nucleotides outside the gene matches: 0. The CDR3 contains 13 residues. This CDR3 reads CASSYSSGETQYF. For the CDR3, the DNA is TGTGCCAGCAGTTACTCTAGCGGGGAGACCCAGTACTTC.

With respect to this clone: This same CDR3 is encoded by further DNA sequences in the sample. The chain has TRBV18 and TRBJ1-2; possibly TRBD1 for D (5 bases). Per germline, CDR1 KGHSH and CDR2 LQKENI. Trimming took off 2 bases at V and 3 bases at J, with 10 bases between the two ends. The CDR3 covers 14 residues. The CDR3, as DNA: TGTGCCAGCTCACCATTGGGGCAGGACTATGGCTACACCTTC. Encoded protein: CASSPLGQDYGYTF.

The V and J genes are TRBV28 and TRBJ1-2; D is undetermined. Germline V gene sequence: CDR1 MDHEN, CDR2 SYDVKM. Trimming removed 9 bases at V and 1 base at J, with 9 bases between. This CDR3 comprises 12 residues. The CDR3 region has the DNA TGTGCCAGTACGGTCGGTAACTATGGCTACACCTTC. This codes for CASTVGNYGYTF.

V gene TRBV15 combines with J gene TRBJ2-7, with 10 bases aligning to TRBD2. This CDR3 contains 16 residues. Germline V gives CDR1 LNHNV, CDR2 YYDKDF (reference sequence). The ends lost 5 bases at V and 2 bases at J; junction bases unmatched: 9. The DNA for the CDR3 is TGTGCCACCAGCGGTTACGAGCGGGAGGGAACCTACGAGCAGTACTTC. As protein: CATSGYEREGTYEQYF. The full variable domain, completed using reference TRBV15 and TRBJ2-7, is DAMVIQNPRYQVTQFGKPVTLSCSQTLNHNVMYWYQQKSSQAPKLLFHYYDKDFNNEADTPDNFQSRRPNTSFCFLDIRSPGLGDTAMYLCATSGYEREGTYEQYFGPGTRLTVT.

This chain connects TRBV4-1 to TRBJ2-5; maybe TRBD2 (6 bases). Between the trimmed V and J ends, which lost 0 bases and 1 base, there was a span of 9 bases. This CDR3 comprises 15 residues. Germline V gene sequence: CDR1 MGHRA, CDR2 YSYEKL. The CDR3 is CASSQDRGSQETQYF. DNA of the CDR3: TGCGCCAGCAGCCAAGATCGGGGGTCCCAAGAGACCCAGTACTTC.

The chain couples TRBV30 to TRBJ1-2; D gene ambiguous. Germline V gene lookup returns CDR1 GTSNPN and CDR2 SVGIG (reference sequence). V shed 2 bases and J shed 12 bases, with 13 bases lying between them. This CDR3 has 11 amino acids. As DNA, the CDR3 is TGTGCCTGGAGTCCGAGCTCCTCAAACACCTTC. Its translation is CAWSPSSSNTF.

The chain uses TRBV7-8 and TRBJ2-7; 9 positions agree with TRBD2. The V gene end was trimmed by 5 bases and the J gene end by 1 base; junction bases not matched to a gene: 6. There are 15 residues in the CDR3. The germline V gene has CDR1 SGHVS and CDR2 FQNEAQ. CDR3 amino acids: CASSGSGGRSYEQYF. Written as DNA, the CDR3 is TGTGCCAGCAGCGGTAGCGGGGGAAGATCCTACGAGCAGTACTTC.

V usage is TRBV6-5 and J usage is TRBJ1-2, with 7 bases matching TRBD1. The CDR3 is 13 amino acids. Germline loops: CDR1 MNHEY, CDR2 SVGAGI. V gave up 4 bases and J gave up 8 bases; unmatched junction bases: 7. CDR3 DNA sequence: TGTGCCAGCAGTTTCGGACAGGCTGGGGGCTACACCTTC. Amino acid sequence: CASSFGQAGGYTF.